This passage covers 24 T cell receptor beta chains from one sample sequenced in a study of blood T cell repertoires in COVID-19. The assay was immunoSEQ multiplex PCR, and TCRdb's table has in-frame clones only and misses some. The sample includes approximately 300,000 clones, approximately 86% of them seen just once. The sequenced sample was peripheral blood. These receptor sequences come from a man aged 18 to 29 with active or convalescent COVID-19.

V gene TRBV4-3 combines with J gene TRBJ1-5; 7 nucleotides agree with TRBD1. CDR3 length: 14 amino acids. CDR1 is LGHNA and CDR2 is YSLEER in the germline V gene. Losses at the gene ends were 3 bases for V and 6 bases for J; bases not matched to a gene: 5. The CDR3 bases are TGCGCCAGCAGCCACAGACAGGGAGGTCAGCCCCAGCATTTT. Its translation is CASSHRQGGQPQHF.

The chain joins TRBV6-5 to TRBJ1-1; unclear D gene. Germline V gene lookup returns CDR1 MNHEY and CDR2 SVGAGI. The CDR3 is 14 amino acids. V was pared by 7 bases and J by 2 bases, with 14 bases between. The CDR3 DNA follows: TGTGCCAGCATCCACCATAGCTTTAACACTGAAGCTTTCTTT. Residues: CASIHHSFNTEAFF.

The chain joins TRBV6-5 to TRBJ2-1; 9 nucleotides agree with TRBD2. With V trimmed by 8 bases and J by 7 bases, 12 bases remained unmatched. CDR1 and CDR2 from the germline V gene are MNHEY and SVGAGI. This CDR3 is 15 amino acids long. The CDR3 DNA is TGTGCCAGCGAACGGGGGCTAGCGGGGAGAAATGAGCAGTTCTTC. This translates into CASERGLAGRNEQFF.

The J gene is TRBJ2-1, the V gene TRBV24-1; 9 bases line up with TRBD2. Trimming at V came to 3 bases and at J to 5 bases, leaving 10 bases not matched to a gene. Germline CDR1 and CDR2: KGHDR and SFDVKD. CDR3 size: 17 residues. This chain's CDR3 is CATSDQKAGGYHNEQFF. In DNA form, the CDR3 reads TGTGCCACCAGTGATCAGAAAGCGGGAGGCTATCACAATGAGCAGTTCTTC.

The chain is built from TRBV5-4 and TRBJ2-7, with 12 bases aligning to TRBD2. The J call is doubtful: the DNA matches TRBJ2-4 better. The CDR3 is made up of 16 amino acids. Germline CDR1 SGHNT, CDR2 YYREEE (reference sequence). CDR3 sequence: CASSLPPTSGRTIQYF. The CDR3 bases are TGTGCCAGCAGCCTCCCACCTACTAGCGGGAGGACCATTCAGTACTTC.

The chain employs TRBV19 and TRBJ2-1; 11 positions match TRBD2. Germline V gene data show CDR1 as LNHDA and CDR2 as SQIVND (reference sequence). The junction had 9 bases not matched to a gene; V was cut back by 8 bases and J by 0 bases. The CDR3 runs to 17 residues. The CDR3 region has the DNA TGTGCCAGTTCTGGGACTAGCGGCGAAGACTCCTACAATGAGCAGTTCTTC. Translation: CASSGTSGEDSYNEQFF.

V gene TRBV7-2 combines with J gene TRBJ1-3; TRBD1 is a possible D gene (5 bases). V dropped 2 bases and J dropped 0 bases, with 8 bases sitting between them. Germline V gene lookup returns CDR1 SGHTA and CDR2 FQGNSA. The CDR3 extends over 15 amino acids. In DNA, the CDR3 is TGTGCCAGCAGCTTAACAGGACGCTCTGGAAACACCATATATTTT. It translates to CASSLTGRSGNTIYF.

The chain carries TRBV25-1 and TRBJ1-2; D remains unclear. The CDR3 consists of 13 residues. V shed 7 bases and J shed 8 bases, with 17 bases lying between them. Germline loops: CDR1 MGHDK, CDR2 SYGVNS. This CDR3 is CASTPRGESGYTF. The CDR3 DNA follows: TGTGCCAGCACCCCCCGGGGAGAAAGCGGCTACACCTTC.

The V and J genes are TRBV28 and TRBJ1-6; a weak D match, TRBD1 (5 bases). This CDR3 comprises 14 residues. Trimming left V 4 bases short and J 18 bases short, with 22 bases between. Germline V CDR1 and CDR2: MDHEN, SYDVKM. The CDR3 region has the DNA TGTGCCAGCAGTTCCCCCCAGGGTCCGTGGTCTGGCCACTTT. It specifies CASSSPQGPWSGHF.

V and J are TRBV19 and TRBJ1-4; D gene ambiguous. The V end lost 4 bases, the J end lost 8 bases, and 11 bases lay between the germline ends. Germline V CDR1 and CDR2: LNHDA, SQIVND (reference sequence). This CDR3 comprises 13 residues. The CDR3 spells CASSSTSGEKLFF. The CDR3 DNA reads TGTGCCAGTAGTAGTACCTCGGGGGAAAAACTGTTTTTT.

This clone appeared once. The chain uses TRBV19 and TRBJ2-7; D possibly corresponds to TRBD2 (7 bases). This CDR3 spans 13 amino acids. Trimming took 3 bases from V and 5 from J, leaving 11 bases between them. The germline gives CDR1 LNHDA, CDR2 SQIVND (reference sequence). The CDR3, as DNA: TGTGCCAGTAGTATTGGGGGGGGCGACGAGCAGTACTTC. Its translation is CASSIGGGDEQYF.

The chain joins TRBV10-3 to TRBJ1-1, with a weak D call TRBD1 (6 bases). The CDR3 is 15 amino acids. In germline, CDR1 is ENHRY, CDR2 SYGVKD. With 0 bases removed from V and 6 bases from J, the gap between germline ends came to 14 bases. DNA of the CDR3: TGTGCCATCAGTGAGTCAGGGGCCAGGGGTGCTGAAGCTTTCTTT. Protein sequence: CAISESGARGAEAFF.

V and J are TRBV7-2 and TRBJ2-1; tentative D call: TRBD2 (6 bases). The CDR3 contains 14 residues. Trimming pared 3 bases from V and 7 bases from J, leaving 13 bases between. Per the germline V gene, CDR1 is SGHTA and CDR2 is FQGNSA. CDR3 nucleotide sequence: TGTGCCAGCAGCTTCGCGGGACGGACGAATGAGCAGTTCTTC. Its protein product is CASSFAGRTNEQFF. Full variable domain (rest looked up from reference TRBV7-2 and TRBJ2-1): GAGVSQSPSNKVTEKGKDVELRCDPISGHTALYWYRQSLGQGLEFLIYFQGNSAPDKSGLPSDRFSAERTGGSVSTLTIQRTQQEDSAVYLCASSFAGRTNEQFFGPGTRLTVL.

CDR3 sequence reads: CASSLRAGGAYGYTF. CDR3 DNA: TGTGCCAGCAGCTTAAGGGCAGGGGGCGCATACGGCTACACCTTC. V and J are TRBV13 and TRBJ1-2; 8 positions agree with TRBD1. The junction had 10 bases not matched to a gene; V was cut back by 2 bases and J by 8 bases. The CDR3 length is 15 residues. The germline gives CDR1 PRHDT, CDR2 FYEKMQ (reference sequence).

The chain recombines TRBV27 with TRBJ2-5, with 9 bases matching TRBD2. The end of the DNA aligns better with TRBJ2-7, so the J call may be wrong. The CDR3 runs to 16 residues. Germline V gene data show CDR1 as MNHEY and CDR2 as SMNVEV (reference sequence). The CDR3 loop is CASRSHLAGGPGEQYF. The CDR3 DNA follows: TGTGCCAGCAGAAGCCACTTGGCGGGAGGGCCGGGCGAGCAGTACTTC.

The chain couples TRBV7-3 to TRBJ2-1, with 9 bases identical to TRBD1. Germline CDR1 SGHTA, CDR2 FQGTGA. The CDR3 runs to 15 residues. The V gene end was trimmed by 4 bases and the J gene end by 7 bases; junction bases not matched to a gene: 8. The CDR3 region is CASSSTGGVRNEQFF. CDR3 nucleotides: TGTGCCAGCAGCTCTACAGGGGGCGTTCGGAATGAGCAGTTCTTC.

The chain uses TRBV27 and TRBJ2-1; D may be TRBD1 (6 bases). Trimming stripped 8 bases from V and 7 bases from J, with 18 bases between. This CDR3 region has 14 residues. CDR1 is MNHEY, CDR2 SMNVEV, per germline (reference sequence). This CDR3 reads CASADSPGWNEQFF. The CDR3 region has the DNA TGTGCCAGCGCGGACAGCCCTGGGTGGAATGAGCAGTTCTTC.

V usage is TRBV5-4 and J usage is TRBJ1-3, with unresolved D. This CDR3 spans 15 amino acids. From germline, CDR1 is SGHNT and CDR2 YYREEE (reference sequence). V was clipped by 0 bases and J by 0 bases, with 7 bases between them. CDR3 region: CASSLVTSSGNTIYF. DNA for the CDR3: TGTGCCAGCAGCTTGGTGACATCCTCTGGAAACACCATATATTTT.

V and J are TRBV18 and TRBJ1-6, with TRBD1 matching over 8 bases. This CDR3 is built from 14 residues. Germline V CDR1 and CDR2: KGHSH, LQKENI. Losses at the gene ends were 5 bases for V and 9 bases for J; bases not matched to a gene: 6. For the CDR3, the DNA is TGTGCCAGCTCAGGGCAGGGGGCAACTTCACCCCTCCACTTT. Its protein product is CASSGQGATSPLHF.

This chain joins TRBV7-9 and TRBJ1-1; no definite D call. Trimming cost V 8 bases and J 0 bases, with 16 bases left between them. Germline V gene lookup returns CDR1 SEHNR and CDR2 FQNEAQ (reference sequence). The CDR3 is made up of 15 amino acids. The chain's CDR3 is CASRHPNYLNTEAFF. CDR3 nucleotides: TGTGCCAGCCGCCACCCCAATTACTTGAACACTGAAGCTTTCTTT.

The gene calls are TRBV19 and TRBJ2-5; 7 bases are shared with TRBD1. The CDR3 has 13 amino acids. Trimming cost V 11 bases and J 2 bases; bases outside gene matches: 8. Germline assignment: CDR1 LNHDA and CDR2 SQIVND (reference sequence). CDR3 protein: CAATGETQETQYF. In DNA, the CDR3 is TGTGCCGCAACAGGGGAAACACAAGAGACCCAGTACTTC. Filled out from reference TRBV19 and TRBJ2-5, the complete variable domain reads DGGITQSPKYLFRKEGQNVTLSCEQNLNHDAMYWYRQDPGQGLRLIYYSQIVNDFQKGDIAEGYSVSREKKESFPLTVTSAQKNPTAFYLCAATGETQETQYFGPGTRLLVL.

This clone was seen a few times. This chain uses TRBV12-3 or TRBV12-4 with TRBJ1-2; D gene uncertain. The V end was cut by 6 bases, the J end by 5 bases, with 10 bases between. The CDR3 sequence is 12 residues long. The CDR3 reads CASSQGEYGYTF. The CDR3 DNA reads TGTGCCAGCAGCCAAGGAGAATATGGCTACACCTTC.

The chain employs TRBV5-4 and TRBJ2-1; 8 bases fit TRBD2. The CDR3 has 13 residues. V shed 4 bases, J shed 6 bases, and the junction held 3 bases outside the gene matches. In germline, CDR1 is SGHNT, CDR2 YYREEE (reference sequence). CDR3 nucleotides: TGTGCCAGCAGCGCTAGCGGGTTCAATGAGCAGTTCTTC. Translated, it gives CASSASGFNEQFF.

The J gene is TRBJ1-2, the V gene TRBV5-6, with 10 nucleotides matching TRBD1. The trim removed 4 bases at V and 0 bases at J, leaving 3 bases unmatched. CDR3 length: 15 residues. In germline, CDR1 is SGHDT, CDR2 YYEEEE. CDR3 region: CASSRQGATNYGYTF. Written as DNA, the CDR3 is TGTGCCAGCAGCCGACAGGGGGCAACTAACTATGGCTACACCTTC.